This T cell receptor (beta chain) was captured in a study of T cell responses to AZD1222 COVID-19 vaccine. Turning to the study itself: Some second doses came at about 4 weeks and others at about 12 weeks; these were pooled.

The germline V gene encodes CDR1 LGHDT and CDR2 YNNKEL (reference sequence). This CDR3 comprises 13 residues. Trimming removed 1 base from V and 8 bases from J, with 11 bases in between. General study findings and limits: Mostly white British, mostly female donors; authors suggested clonal diversity may be underestimated. The CD4 TCRs associated with vaccination extended across spike and predominated at 160-218 and 743-854.

The table lists this clone with a count of one. Its target is unknown. Profiling relied on immunoSEQ multiplex PCR, and the TCRdb table lists in-frame clones only, not all of them. The sample contains around 130,000 clones, approximately 94% of which appear only once. The sequence derives from an adult in good health. The sequencing here drew on peripheral blood, taken on day 0 of AZD1222 vaccination. The chain couples TRBV3-1 (or the pseudogene TRBV3-2) to TRBJ1-2; no reliable D call. In DNA, the CDR3 is TGTGCCAGCAGCCAAGTCCCTCCCAAAGGCTACACCTTC. Protein: CASSQVPPKGYTF.